These T cell receptor beta chains were read from a single sample in a study of cytomegalovirus exposure and HLA in healthy donors. Sequenced by immunoSEQ multiplex PCR; TCRdb stores in-frame clones only, minus some. The sample has 130,000 to 150,000 clones. Sequencing was performed on PBMCs. All receptors derive from a middle-aged man in good health and CMV-seronegative. CDR3s include the opening cysteine and the closing phenylalanine or tryptophan. A D gene is named only where the DNA matches it firmly.

V gene	J gene	D gene	CDR3 protein	CDR3 DNA
TRBV6-1	TRBJ2-1	NA	CASGGSGSSYNEQFF	TGTGCCAGCGGGGGGTCTGGCAGCTCCTACAATGAGCAGTTCTTC
TRBV6-1	TRBJ1-2	NA	CASTGGDYGYTF	TGTGCCAGCACGGGGGGGGATTATGGCTACACCTTC
TRBV2	TRBJ1-1	NA	CASSDKEGTEAFF	TGTGCCAGCAGTGACAAGGAGGGCACTGAAGCTTTCTTT
TRBV7-9	TRBJ1-2	NA	CASDPQGNGYTF	TGTGCCAGCGATCCCCAGGGAAATGGCTACACCTTC
TRBV4-2	TRBJ1-1	NA	CASSQDHGPVNTEAFF	TGTGCCAGCAGCCAAGACCATGGGCCCGTTAACACTGAAGCTTTCTTT
TRBV9	TRBJ2-2	NA	CASSVASWQGLGTGELFF	TGTGCCAGCAGCGTAGCTTCGTGGCAGGGGTTAGGCACCGGGGAGCTGTTTTTT
TRBV19	TRBJ2-1	NA	CASSLRGPSSYNEQFF	TGTGCCAGTAGTTTGCGGGGGCCTAGCTCCTACAATGAGCAGTTCTTC
TRBV28	TRBJ1-1	NA	CASSLEGSGTEAFF	TGTGCCAGCAGTTTGGAGGGGTCGGGGACTGAAGCTTTCTTT
TRBV6-1	TRBJ1-5	TRBD1	CASEQGASQPQHF	TGTGCCAGCGAACAGGGGGCCAGTCAGCCCCAGCATTTT
TRBV11-3	TRBJ2-5	TRBD2	CASSLGTSASETQYF	TGTGCCAGCAGCTTAGGGACTAGCGCTTCAGAGACCCAGTACTTC
TRBV2	TRBJ1-1	NA	CASSTEGGAVEAFF	TGTGCCAGCAGTACCGAGGGGGGGGCAGTAGAAGCTTTCTTT
TRBV7-6	TRBJ2-2	TRBD2	CASSLRASGGPYTGELFF	TGTGCCAGCAGCTTAAGGGCTAGCGGGGGGCCGTACACCGGGGAGCTGTTTTTT
TRBV5-6	TRBJ2-3	TRBD2	CASSLAGRGGRTDTQYF	TGTGCCAGCAGCTTGGCCGGGCGGGGGGGCCGGACAGATACGCAGTATTTT
TRBV7-2	TRBJ2-5	NA	CASSLWSGETQYF	TGTGCCAGCAGCTTATGGTCAGGGGAGACCCAGTACTTC
TRBV5-1	TRBJ1-1	NA	CASSVWGDTEAFF	TGCGCCAGCAGCGTGTGGGGGGACACTGAAGCTTTCTTT
TRBV5-8	TRBJ2-6	NA	CASSFTGLGSGANVLTF	TGTGCCAGCAGCTTTACAGGGTTGGGGTCTGGGGCCAACGTCCTGACTTTC
TRBV9	TRBJ2-1	TRBD1	CASSVGTGFYNEQFF	TGTGCCAGCAGCGTAGGGACAGGATTCTACAATGAGCAGTTCTTC
TRBV11-1	TRBJ2-1	TRBD2	CASSPGASGGKYNEQFF	TGTGCCAGCAGCCCCGGTGCTAGCGGGGGGAAATACAATGAGCAGTTCTTC
TRBV13	TRBJ1-5	NA	CASSLNGEANQPQHF	TGTGCCAGCAGCTTAAACGGGGAGGCTAATCAGCCCCAGCATTTT
TRBV7-2	TRBJ2-3	NA	CASSLTGPDTQYF	TGTGCCAGCAGCCTAACAGGGCCAGATACGCAGTATTTT
TRBV7-7	TRBJ2-1	NA	CASSLMGPASYNEQFF	TGTGCCAGCAGCTTGATGGGGCCCGCTTCCTACAATGAGCAGTTCTTC
TRBV10-3	TRBJ1-2	TRBD1	CAISESTGANYGYTF	TGTGCCATCAGTGAGTCGACAGGGGCTAACTATGGCTACACCTTC
TRBV29-1	TRBJ1-1	NA	CSVGGGTGYTTEAFF	TGCAGCGTTGGGGGGGGTACAGGGTACACGACTGAAGCTTTCTTT
TRBV14	TRBJ2-7	TRBD1	CASSRSGQGRHEQYF	TGTGCCAGCAGCCGGTCGGGACAGGGGCGACACGAGCAGTACTTC
TRBV19	TRBJ2-3	NA	CASHRQGLTDTQYF	TGTGCCAGCCACCGACAGGGACTCACAGATACGCAGTATTTT
TRBV6-6	TRBJ2-7	TRBD1	CASSYLLRGLVDEQYF	TGTGCCAGCAGTTACTTATTAAGGGGGCTGGTGGACGAGCAGTACTTC
TRBV18	TRBJ1-4	NA	CASSQSRGAGDEKLFF	TGTGCCAGCTCACAGAGCAGGGGCGCAGGGGATGAAAAACTGTTTTTT
TRBV28	TRBJ2-1	TRBD1	CASSLEQGILYNEQFF	TGTGCCAGCAGTCTCGAACAGGGGATACTCTACAATGAGCAGTTCTTC
TRBV4-2	TRBJ1-5	NA	CASSSTGGNQPQHF	TGTGCCAGCAGCTCTACGGGGGGCAATCAGCCCCAGCATTTT
TRBV4-1	TRBJ1-3	NA	CASSQGRNTIYF	TGCGCCAGCAGCCAAGGGAGGAACACCATATATTTT
TRBV10-3	TRBJ1-4	TRBD1	CAARTGLGNEKLFF	TGTGCCGCCAGGACAGGCCTTGGGAATGAAAAACTGTTTTTT
TRBV28	TRBJ2-7	TRBD1	CASRDRGRDYEQYF	TGTGCCAGCAGGGACAGGGGAAGGGATTACGAGCAGTACTTC
TRBV9	TRBJ1-6	NA	CASSVGTYNSPLHF	TGTGCCAGCAGCGTAGGGACTTATAATTCACCCCTCCACTTT
TRBV7-2	TRBJ2-1	TRBD1	CASSPGTAYNEQFF	TGTGCCAGCAGCCCCGGGACAGCCTACAATGAGCAGTTCTTC
TRBV5-1	TRBJ2-5	TRBD2	CASSLEVSGGVQETQYF	TGCGCCAGCAGCTTGGAGGTTAGCGGGGGGGTCCAAGAGACCCAGTACTTC
TRBV5-1	TRBJ2-1	TRBD1	CASSWRTGASGNNEQFF	TGCGCCAGCAGCTGGAGGACAGGGGCCTCCGGGAACAATGAGCAGTTCTTC
TRBV18	TRBJ1-5	NA	CASSPSGGNQPQHF	TGTGCCAGCTCACCATCGGGGGGAAATCAGCCCCAGCATTTT
TRBV19	TRBJ2-2	NA	CASSMAPSTGELFF	TGTGCCAGTAGTATGGCTCCCAGCACCGGGGAGCTGTTTTTT
TRBV29-1	TRBJ1-2	NA	CSVGRQDGYTF	TGCAGCGTAGGGAGACAGGATGGCTACACCTTC
TRBV6-5	TRBJ2-7	TRBD2	CASSYLDGGARNEQYF	TGTGCCAGCAGTTACCTCGACGGGGGGGCGAGGAACGAGCAGTACTTC
TRBV7-3	TRBJ2-1	TRBD1	CASSSLPGQDQQFF	TGTGCCAGCAGCTCGCTCCCGGGACAGGATCAGCAGTTCTTC